This passage covers 26 T cell receptor beta chains from one sample sequenced in a study of T cells in Graves' hyperthyroidism and ophthalmopathy. Amplification of TCR beta CDR3 regions used RNA as the template. Using the HTBI primer set, a first-round RT-PCR was run on the TCR CDR3. In TCRdb, the multiplex PCR reads were re-called with MiXCR into one record per CDR3 protein. The data hold under 400,000 distinct CDR3 sequences, with around 20% observed a single time. Sample: blood. These TCRs come from a woman in her forties or fifties with Graves' hyperthyroidism.

This clonotype was recorded at least ten times. This sequence joins TRBV20-1 and TRBJ1-5, with no clear D. V lost 0 bases to trimming and J lost 1 base, with 10 bases between them. This CDR3 is 15 amino acids long. Germline V CDR1 and CDR2: DFQATT, SNEGSKA (reference sequence). For the CDR3, the DNA is TGCAGTGCTAGAGATGTTGCGCAGAGCAATCAGCCCCAGCATTTT. Translated, it gives CSARDVAQSNQPQHF.

The sample holds a few counts of this clonotype. CDR3 in DNA: TGTGCCAGCTCCCGTGGGGGGGCGATGCAGTTCTTC. This sequence encodes CASSRGGAMQFF. The chain combines TRBV7-9 with TRBJ2-1, with a weak D call TRBD2 (7 bases). Germline lookup yields CDR1 SEHNR and CDR2 FQNEAQ (reference sequence). Trimming shortened V by 8 bases and J by 12 bases, and 17 bases separated the two germline ends. The CDR3 loop spans 12 amino acids.

This clonotype was seen ten or more times. The chain links TRBV28 to TRBJ1-2, with 7 bases matching TRBD1. V shed 6 bases, J shed 7 bases, and the junction held 11 bases outside the gene matches. The CDR3 is made up of 14 amino acids. Germline CDR1 reads MDHEN; CDR2 reads SYDVKM. CDR3 in DNA: TGTGCCAGCAGCCAAGGGGGCGTATCGTTTGGCTACACCTTC. Residues: CASSQGGVSFGYTF.

The V gene is TRBV20-1, the J gene TRBJ2-1, with 11 positions matching TRBD2. Germline V gene sequence: CDR1 DFQATT, CDR2 SNEGSKA (reference sequence). The junction had 11 bases not matched to a gene; V was cut back by 6 bases and J by 7 bases. There are 15 residues in the CDR3. The CDR3 nucleotides read TGCAGTGCCCCCGTACCACTAGCGGGGGTTAATGAGCAGTTCTTC. Translation: CSAPVPLAGVNEQFF.

Many counts were recorded for this clonotype. This chain uses TRBV15 with TRBJ1-1; 9 bases fit TRBD1. V lost 8 bases and J lost 5; bases outside the gene matches: 18. Germline V gene data show CDR1 as LNHNV and CDR2 as YYDKDF (reference sequence). This CDR3 has 17 amino acids. CDR3 nucleotides: TGTGCCACCCCTGACCCTTCCTGGGACAGGGAGATGACTGAAGCTTTCTTT. It encodes CATPDPSWDREMTEAFF.

This clonotype was recorded many times. CDR3 DNA sequence: TGCGCCTCCAAAGGGTCTCCGAATGAAAAACTGTTTTTT. It specifies CASKGSPNEKLFF. This chain links TRBV5-1 with TRBJ1-4, with unresolved D. Trimming removed 10 bases at V and 5 bases at J, with 15 bases between. There are 13 residues in the CDR3. Germline CDR1 SGHRS, CDR2 YFSETQ.

This clonotype appeared a few times. The chain joins TRBV5-6 to TRBJ1-1, with a tentative D call TRBD1 (5 bases). The V end was cut by 3 bases, the J end by 7 bases, with 16 bases between. The CDR3 sequence is 14 residues long. Germline V lookup: CDR1 SGHDT, CDR2 YYEEEE. CDR3 DNA sequence: TGTGCCAGCAGCTGGACCGGGACCCGCTTTGAAGCTTTCTTT. Its protein is CASSWTGTRFEAFF. Supplemented by reference TRBV5-6 and TRBJ1-1, the full variable domain reads DAGVTQSPTHLIKTRGQQVTLRCSPKSGHDTVSWYQQALGQGPQFIFQYYEEEERQRGNFPDRFSGHQFPNYSSELNVNALLLGDSALYLCASSWTGTRFEAFFGQGTRLTVV.

In regard to this clonotype: A read error may explain this, as a much larger clone is one base away. This chain joins TRBV9 and TRBJ1-1; D remains unclear. In germline, CDR1 is SGDLS, CDR2 YYNGEE. This CDR3 has 15 residues. The CDR3 protein is CVSSDFLTTGTEAFF. The CDR3 DNA is TGTGTCAGCAGCGATTTTCTTACAACGGGGACTGAAGCTTTCTTT.

The sample holds many counts of this clonotype. V is TRBV11-3 and J is TRBJ2-1; 12 positions match TRBD2. With 4 bases clipped from V and 4 bases from J, the junction kept 5 bases outside the gene matches. CDR3 size: 16 residues. Germline CDR1 and CDR2: SGHNT and YENEEA. This chain's CDR3 is CASSSTSGRPYNEQFF. CDR3 nucleotides: TGTGCCAGCAGCTCGACTAGCGGGAGACCGTACAATGAGCAGTTCTTC.

Here the CDR3 DNA reads TGTGCCAGCAGCCAAGATGAGACGGAATACAATGAGCAGTTCTTC. Translating gives CASSQDETEYNEQFF. The chain joins TRBV3-1 to TRBJ2-1, with D unresolved. The CDR3 length is 15 residues. Deletions cut 0 bases from V and 4 bases from J, with 10 bases between. The V gene's germline CDR1 is LGHDT and CDR2 YNNKEL (reference sequence).

This chain uses TRBV12-3 or TRBV12-4 with TRBJ1-3, with a tentative D call TRBD1 (5 bases). The CDR3 runs to 21 residues. V lost 6 bases and J lost 3, with 33 bases in between. The CDR3 region is CASSRIPYRVVSGRFGNTIYF. CDR3 sequence (DNA): TGTGCCAGCAGCCGAATCCCTTATAGAGTGGTTTCGGGGCGATTTGGAAACACCATATATTTT.

This clonotype was observed a handful of times. This chain uses TRBV19 with TRBJ1-6; unclear D gene. Trimming left V 5 bases short and J 8 bases short, with 10 bases between. CDR1 and CDR2 from the germline V gene are LNHDA and SQIVND (reference sequence). The CDR3 contains 13 residues. The CDR3 bases are TGTGCCAGTAGTGTCGCGGAGGATTCACCCCTCCACTTT. Protein sequence: CASSVAEDSPLHF.

This clonotype has only a few counts. The chain couples TRBV7-8 to TRBJ2-2; 7 bases align to TRBD2. Trimming took 6 bases from V and 6 from J; bases not matched to a gene: 4. The CDR3 runs 13 residues. Germline V CDR1 and CDR2: SGHVS, FQNEAQ. Here the CDR3 DNA reads TGTGCCAGCAGGGGAGGGTGGGCCGGGGAGCTGTTTTTT. The encoded protein is CASRGGWAGELFF. The variable domain in full, with the rest retrieved from reference TRBV7-8 and TRBJ2-2, is GAGVSQSPRYKVAKRGQDVALRCDPISGHVSLFWYQQALGQGPEFLTYFQNEAQLDKSGLPSDRFFAERPEGSVSTLKIQRTQQEDSAVYLCASRGGWAGELFFGEGSRLTVL.

The gene calls are TRBV28 and TRBJ2-7, with D uncertain. Trimming shortened V by 5 bases and J by 2 bases, and 13 bases separated the two germline ends. This CDR3 spans 14 amino acids. Germline V gene data show CDR1 as MDHEN and CDR2 as SYDVKM. The CDR3 DNA follows: TGTGCCAGCAGTGACCCCTGGGGAACCTACGAGCAGTACTTC. As protein: CASSDPWGTYEQYF.

V and J are TRBV18 and TRBJ2-2, with D possibly matching TRBD2 (6 bases). Germline lookup yields CDR1 KGHSH and CDR2 LQKENI. V lost 1 base and J lost 7, with 16 bases in between. The CDR3 contains 16 residues. The chain's CDR3 is CASSPRDGGALGELFF. The CDR3 coding sequence is TGTGCCAGCTCACCACGGGACGGAGGGGCTCTCGGGGAGCTGTTTTTT.

This clonotype was counted many times. The rearrangement joins TRBV7-8 to TRBJ1-3, with D uncertain. The V gene's germline CDR1 is SGHVS and CDR2 FQNEAQ. The CDR3 is made up of 13 amino acids. V was pared by 0 bases and J by 4 bases, with 4 bases between. The CDR3 reads CASSLAGGNTIYF. The CDR3 DNA reads as TGTGCCAGCAGCTTAGCTGGCGGAAACACCATATATTTT. Drawing the rest from reference TRBV7-8 and TRBJ1-3, the complete variable domain is GAGVSQSPRYKVAKRGQDVALRCDPISGHVSLFWYQQALGQGPEFLTYFQNEAQLDKSGLPSDRFFAERPEGSVSTLKIQRTQQEDSAVYLCASSLAGGNTIYFGEGSWLTVV.

This clonotype was recorded many times. This chain links TRBV3-1 with TRBJ2-5; TRBD1 matches at 8 bases. The CDR3 is 16 residues long. Germline CDR1 is LGHDT and CDR2 is YNNKEL (reference sequence). Trimming removed 1 base from V and 4 bases from J; junction bases left unmatched: 8. Here the CDR3 DNA reads TGTGCCAGCAGCCAAGTCTCACGGACAGGGCGAGAGACCCAGTACTTC. Its translation: CASSQVSRTGRETQYF.

This clonotype showed up many times. The genes are TRBV27 and TRBJ2-1; D is undetermined. V lost 0 bases and J lost 3, with 3 bases in between. CDR3 length equals 13 residues. Looked up from germline, CDR1 is MNHEY and CDR2 is SMNVEV (reference sequence). The CDR3 region has the DNA TGTGCCAGCAGTTTATCGTTCTACAATGAGCAGTTCTTC. Its translation: CASSLSFYNEQFF.

Turning to this clonotype: A much larger clone sits a single nucleotide away, making a read error possible. CDR3 loop: CAISAGDNEQFF. The CDR3 DNA reads TGTGCCATCAGTGCCGGGGACAATGAGCAGTTCTTC. The chain combines TRBV10-3 with TRBJ2-1, with D perhaps TRBD2 (5 bases). The CDR3 consists of 12 residues. Germline V CDR1 and CDR2: ENHRY, SYGVKD. Deletions cut 4 bases from V and 5 bases from J, with 6 bases between.

A single count supports this clonotype. In DNA, the CDR3 is TGCAGTGCTAGAGCCACAGGGGGTAGCACAGATACGCAGTATTTT. Encoded protein: CSARATGGSTDTQYF. The chain carries TRBV20-1 and TRBJ2-3, with TRBD1 matching 8 bases. In germline, CDR1 is DFQATT, CDR2 SNEGSKA (reference sequence). The CDR3 sequence is 15 residues long. V shed 1 base, J shed 0 bases, and the junction held 3 bases outside the gene matches.

This clonotype was counted a few times. This rearrangement joins TRBV5-6 to TRBJ2-1; 9 bases are a match to TRBD2. Germline CDR1 and CDR2: SGHDT and YYEEEE. The V segment lost 2 bases and the J segment 0 bases; nucleotides outside the gene matches: 3. This CDR3 has 16 residues. The CDR3 loop is CASSLLAGASYNEQFF. The CDR3 region has the DNA TGTGCCAGCAGCTTATTAGCGGGGGCCTCCTACAATGAGCAGTTCTTC.

Ten or more counts support this clonotype. The V gene is TRBV5-1, the J gene TRBJ1-5; 8 bases fit TRBD1. CDR1 and CDR2 from the germline V gene are SGHRS and YFSETQ. The CDR3 totals 13 residues. V gave up 7 bases and J gave up 4 bases; unmatched junction bases: 4. CDR3 amino acids: CASGTGPNQPQHF. For the CDR3, the DNA is TGCGCCAGCGGGACAGGACCAAATCAGCCCCAGCATTTT.

This clonotype was detected only a few times. The chain uses TRBV6-1 and TRBJ2-1, with 11 positions matching TRBD1. Trimming cost V 3 bases and J 8 bases; bases outside gene matches: 3. In germline, CDR1 is MNHNS, CDR2 SASEGT. The CDR3 is made up of 14 amino acids. The CDR3 region has the DNA TGTGCCAGCAGTGATGGACAGGGGGCCGATGAGCAGTTCTTC. It encodes CASSDGQGADEQFF.

The sample holds many counts of this clonotype. The V gene is TRBV28, the J gene TRBJ1-5; the D is unclear. This CDR3 comprises 13 residues. Germline CDR1 reads MDHEN; CDR2 reads SYDVKM. V lost 0 bases and J 5 bases, leaving 5 bases between the germline ends. The DNA of the CDR3 is TGTGCCAGCAGTTTATGGGGCGATCAGCCCCAGCATTTT. This codes for CASSLWGDQPQHF.

The chain uses TRBV2 and TRBJ1-1, with D tentatively TRBD1 (6 bases). The CDR3 runs to 13 residues. V lost 6 bases and J 3 bases, leaving 11 bases between the germline ends. Per germline, CDR1 SNHLY and CDR2 FYNNEI. CDR3 loop: CASSAAGDTEAFF. DNA of the CDR3: TGTGCCAGCAGCGCCGCAGGGGACACTGAAGCTTTCTTT.

The V gene is TRBV6-1, the J gene TRBJ2-6, with 9 bases matching TRBD1. Looked up from germline, CDR1 is MNHNS and CDR2 is SASEGT. The CDR3 is 16 amino acids. Germline trimming cut 9 bases from V and 1 base from J; bases unmatched to any gene: 7. The CDR3 here is CASRTGATSGANVLTF. In DNA, the CDR3 is TGTGCCAGTCGGACAGGGGCAACTTCTGGGGCCAACGTCCTGACTTTC.